A single sample is the source of the 10 T cell receptor beta chains below, sequenced in a study of long-term antiretroviral therapy in people with HIV. Runs used v3.0 of the immunoSEQ assay and were done at survey level. TCRdb keeps only in-frame clones here, not all; method: immunoSEQ multiplex PCR. In the table there are approximately 27,000 clones, 75% to 95% of which are singletons. Sequenced material: unsorted PBMCs, taken just over 5 years after starting antiretroviral therapy. The receptors originated from a woman between 35 and 50 years old with HIV.

The chain uses TRBV7-8 and TRBJ2-3, with unresolved D. Looked up from germline, CDR1 is SGHVS and CDR2 is FQNEAQ. The CDR3 contains 15 residues. V lost 1 base, J lost 0 bases, and 8 bases lay in between. CDR3 protein: CASSLVTQSTDTQYF. The CDR3 nucleotides are TGTGCCAGCAGCTTAGTTACACAGAGCACAGATACGCAGTATTTT. Using reference TRBV7-8 and TRBJ2-3 for the parts outside the CDR3, the full variable domain is GAGVSQSPRYKVAKRGQDVALRCDPISGHVSLFWYQQALGQGPEFLTYFQNEAQLDKSGLPSDRFFAERPEGSVSTLKIQRTQQEDSAVYLCASSLVTQSTDTQYFGPGTRLTVL.

This chain joins TRBV7-9 and TRBJ1-1; D not certain. The CDR3 loop spans 13 amino acids. CDR1 is SEHNR and CDR2 is FQNEAQ in the germline V gene (reference sequence). Trimming cost V 3 bases and J 1 base, with 6 bases left between them. CDR3 DNA sequence: TGTGCCAGCAGCTTGGACGAGAACACTGAAGCTTTCTTT. Its protein product is CASSLDENTEAFF.

This chain joins TRBV4-1 and TRBJ2-7, with 9 nucleotides matching TRBD2. J lost 6 bases, V lost 1 base, and 16 bases had no gene match. The CDR3 has 18 amino acids. The V gene's germline CDR1 is MGHRA and CDR2 YSYEKL. The CDR3 DNA reads as TGCGCCAGCAGCCAAGGTCGTGCGGGGGGGCTCAGCCCCTCCGAGCAGTACTTC. Its protein is CASSQGRAGGLSPSEQYF.

The chain employs TRBV5-3 and TRBJ1-2; D remains unclear. TRBV5-3 belongs to the ORF category, with a function that is uncertain. The CDR3 has 13 amino acids. V lost 1 base and J 0 bases, leaving 4 bases between the germline ends. The CDR3 DNA reads TGTGCCAGAAGCTTGAAGACTAACTATGGCTACACCTTC. Its translation is CARSLKTNYGYTF.

The J gene is TRBJ1-5, the V gene TRBV5-6; a weak D match, TRBD1 (6 bases). Germline V CDR1 and CDR2: SGHDT, YYEEEE. The germline V and J ends were trimmed by 3 bases and 0 bases, with 13 bases remaining between them. The CDR3 sequence is 16 residues long. CDR3 in DNA: TGTGCCAGCAGCTCCCGAGGGGGAGATAGCAATCAGCCCCAGCATTTT. Protein product: CASSSRGGDSNQPQHF. Using reference TRBV5-6 and TRBJ1-5 for the parts outside the CDR3, the full variable domain is DAGVTQSPTHLIKTRGQQVTLRCSPKSGHDTVSWYQQALGQGPQFIFQYYEEEERQRGNFPDRFSGHQFPNYSSELNVNALLLGDSALYLCASSSRGGDSNQPQHFGDGTRLSIL.

This clone was detected a few times. The chain recombines TRBV10-2 with TRBJ2-7; possibly TRBD1 for D (6 bases). This CDR3 contains 13 residues. Germline V gene lookup returns CDR1 WSHSY and CDR2 SAAADI. Deletions cut 7 bases from V and 0 bases from J, with 10 bases between. This CDR3 is CASKGDLSYEQYF. The CDR3 DNA reads as TGCGCCAGCAAGGGGGACCTCTCCTACGAGCAGTACTTC.

V gene TRBV11-3 combines with J gene TRBJ1-6; D uncertain. The CDR3 spans 16 residues. Per the germline V gene, CDR1 is SGHNT and CDR2 is YENEEA. The V gene lost 0 bases and the J gene lost 7 bases, with 13 bases spanning the gap. CDR3 DNA sequence: TGTGCCAGCAGCTTAGAGATGACGGCCCGCAATTCACCCCTCCACTTT. This sequence encodes CASSLEMTARNSPLHF.

This sequence joins TRBV5-1 and TRBJ2-3; the match to TRBD2 covers 12 bases. The CDR3 is 14 residues long. Germline V lookup: CDR1 SGHRS, CDR2 YFSETQ. V lost 4 bases, J lost 5 bases, and 2 bases stayed unmatched. This CDR3 is CASSPGLAGDTQYF. In DNA form, the CDR3 reads TGCGCCAGCAGCCCGGGACTAGCGGGAGATACGCAGTATTTT.

This rearrangement joins TRBV27 to TRBJ1-4; D is undetermined. Looked up from germline, CDR1 is MNHEY and CDR2 is SMNVEV (reference sequence). This CDR3 has 15 residues. V lost 5 bases and J lost 0, with 10 bases in between. CDR3 nucleotides: TGTGCCAGCAGTCCCATAGGCCCAACTAATGAAAAACTGTTTTTT. Its protein is CASSPIGPTNEKLFF.

This chain uses TRBV6-5 with TRBJ1-1; perhaps TRBD1 as D (5 bases). CDR3 length: 13 amino acids. The V end lost 3 bases, the J end lost 3 bases, and 8 bases lay between the germline ends. CDR1 is MNHEY, CDR2 SVGAGI, per germline. CDR3 protein: CASSYGGDTEAFF. The CDR3 DNA follows: TGTGCCAGCAGTTATGGAGGGGACACTGAAGCTTTCTTT.